This T cell receptor beta chain appears in the sequencing data of a study of blood T cell repertoires in COVID-19. As processed by the authors: Researchers report that nucleated cell counts were estimated from reference gene primer amplification. This table comes from immunoSEQ multiplex PCR, and its TCRdb copy is limited to in-frame clones, with some not included. D and trimming come from the DNA, and the V and J calls and clone size come from that table. The sample holds about 160,000 clones; about 87% are singletons and the top ten take over 9%. CDR3 length equals 13 residues. From germline, CDR1 is MDHEN and CDR2 SYDVKM. Trimming pared 6 bases from V and 4 bases from J, leaving 12 bases between.

This sequence joins TRBV28 and TRBJ1-2; D perhaps matches TRBD1 (5 bases). This clonotype was sampled from a woman aged 70-85 years with COVID-19, enrolled during active disease. Material: peripheral blood. The CDR3 region is CASSPGGTYGYTF. In nucleotides, the CDR3 is TGTGCCAGCAGCCCCGGGGGGACCTATGGCTACACCTTC.